These 29 T cell receptor beta chains originate from one sample sequenced in a study of T cells in Graves' hyperthyroidism and ophthalmopathy. There were TCR beta CDR3 regions amplified from RNA transcripts. In the first-round RT-PCR of the TCR CDR3, the HTBI primer set was used. TCRdb used MiXCR to reprocess the multiplex PCR reads, holding one entry per CDR3 protein. The repertoire includes over 450,000 distinct CDR3 sequences, 17% of them detected once, and approximately 18% sits in the top ten. What was sequenced was blood. The receptors originated from a young woman with Graves' ophthalmopathy.

The chain links TRBV5-5 to TRBJ2-6; D possibly corresponds to TRBD1 (6 bases). The V end was cut by 0 bases, the J end by 3 bases, with 10 bases between. The CDR3 covers 16 residues. Germline lookup yields CDR1 SGHKS and CDR2 YYEKEE (reference sequence). The CDR3 reads CASSLGYRVGANVLTF. The CDR3 region has the DNA TGTGCCAGCAGCTTGGGGTACAGGGTTGGGGCCAACGTCCTGACTTTC.

The chain is built from TRBV7-2 and TRBJ2-5; 12 nucleotides match TRBD2. The J segment lost 3 bases and the V segment lost 5 bases, leaving 10 bases of the junction unmatched. CDR3 length: 17 residues. Per the germline V gene, CDR1 is SGHTA and CDR2 is FQGNSA. The CDR3 loop is CASSPGTLAGGKETQYF. CDR3 nucleotides: TGTGCCAGCAGCCCAGGCACTCTAGCGGGAGGGAAAGAGACCCAGTACTTC.

Ten or more counts support this clonotype. The chain links TRBV11-2 to TRBJ1-1, with TRBD1 matching 8 bases. CDR1 and CDR2 from the germline V gene are SGHAT and FQNNGV. This CDR3 region has 16 residues. The V and J ends lost 5 bases and 3 bases, in that order; junction bases with no gene match: 11. CDR3 coding DNA: TGTGCCAGCAGCCATATCGGACAGGGCAGGTACACTGAAGCTTTCTTT. Protein product: CASSHIGQGRYTEAFF. Together with reference TRBV11-2 and TRBJ1-1, the CDR3 gives the full variable domain: EAGVAQSPRYKIIEKRQSVAFWCNPISGHATLYWYQQILGQGPKLLIQFQNNGVVDDSQLPKDRFSAERLKGVDSTLKIQPAKLEDSAVYLCASSHIGQGRYTEAFFGQGTRLTVV.

This chain connects TRBV29-1 to TRBJ2-7; the D gene is possibly TRBD1 (6 bases). Deletions cut 6 bases from V and 3 bases from J, with 18 bases between. The CDR3 has 14 residues. Germline V gene sequence: CDR1 SQVTM, CDR2 ANQGSEA. CDR3: CSVGDRSQFYEQYF. The CDR3 DNA sequence: TGCAGCGTAGGAGACAGGTCCCAATTCTACGAGCAGTACTTC.

This clonotype was recorded at least ten times. This chain links TRBV11-2 with TRBJ2-5; D is possibly TRBD2 (6 bases). The germline CDR1 and CDR2 sequences are SGHAT and FQNNGV. The CDR3 covers 14 residues. Trimming stripped 6 bases from V and 5 bases from J, with 16 bases between. The CDR3 DNA reads TGTGCCAGCAGGTATTTCCGGGACTCTGAGACCCAGTACTTC. Protein: CASRYFRDSETQYF.

This sequence joins TRBV6-4 and TRBJ2-7, with D hard to call. Trimming removed 3 bases from V and 3 bases from J, with 9 bases in between. Germline lookup yields CDR1 MRHNA and CDR2 SNTAGT. This CDR3 spans 13 amino acids. The CDR3 loop is CASSESPGYEQYF. The CDR3 nucleotides are TGTGCCAGCAGTGAATCTCCCGGCTACGAGCAGTACTTC.

This clonotype has a count of ten or more. The chain recombines TRBV5-1 with TRBJ2-7; 10 bases agree with TRBD1. V gave up 3 bases and J gave up 0 bases; unmatched junction bases: 9. Germline values: CDR1 SGHRS, CDR2 YFSETQ. The CDR3 loop spans 17 amino acids. The CDR3 DNA follows: TGCGCCAGCAGCTCCAACCTGGACAGGGGGGGCTCCTACGAGCAGTACTTC. Encoded protein: CASSSNLDRGGSYEQYF. Combining the CDR3 with reference TRBV5-1 and TRBJ2-7 gives the whole variable domain KAGVTQTPRYLIKTRGQQVTLSCSPISGHRSVSWYQQTPGQGLQFLFEYFSETQRNKGNFPGRFSGRQFSNSRSEMNVSTLELGDSALYLCASSSNLDRGGSYEQYFGPGTRLTVT.

The genes are TRBV6-1 and TRBJ1-2; a weak D match, TRBD1 (6 bases). Trimming stripped 5 bases from V and 2 bases from J, with 15 bases between. Germline V lookup: CDR1 MNHNS, CDR2 SASEGT. This CDR3 has 15 amino acids. The CDR3 DNA reads as TGTGCCAGCAGTACGGACAGAATCTCCAACTATGGCTACACCTTC. Its protein is CASSTDRISNYGYTF.

Many counts were recorded for this clonotype. The rearrangement uses TRBV12-3 or TRBV12-4 and TRBJ2-1, with D tentatively TRBD2 (6 bases). The germline V and J ends were trimmed by 4 bases and 0 bases, with 10 bases remaining between them. The CDR3 runs 15 residues. CDR3 bases: TGTGCCAGCAGTTCCGCGGGACTCTCCTACAATGAGCAGTTCTTC. Its protein product is CASSSAGLSYNEQFF.

This clonotype was counted many times. The chain recombines TRBV7-2 with TRBJ2-1; 8 bases line up with TRBD2. Per germline, CDR1 SGHTA and CDR2 FQGNSA. This CDR3 region has 17 residues. The ends lost 1 base at V and 9 bases at J; junction bases unmatched: 14. CDR3 protein: CASSLGPVVDGRGEQFF. CDR3 nucleotides: TGTGCCAGCAGCTTAGGGCCAGTTGTGGACGGGAGGGGTGAGCAGTTCTTC.

The chain links TRBV7-8 to TRBJ1-4; D is unresolved. The CDR3 is 15 residues long. Germline V gene data show CDR1 as SGHVS and CDR2 as FQNEAQ. Trimming took off 4 bases at V and 7 bases at J, with 16 bases between the two ends. CDR3 sequence: CASSWYGAGSEKLFF. The CDR3 DNA follows: TGTGCCAGCAGCTGGTATGGTGCGGGATCTGAAAAACTGTTTTTT.

This clonotype was counted many times. CDR3 amino acids: CASSLSMGEYPSYEQYF. The CDR3 DNA follows: TGTGCCAGCAGTTTATCGATGGGGGAGTACCCCTCCTACGAGCAGTACTTC. The chain has TRBV27 and TRBJ2-7; D may match TRBD1 or TRBD2 (5 bases each). The CDR3 totals 17 residues. V dropped 0 bases and J dropped 0 bases, with 15 bases sitting between them. The germline gives CDR1 MNHEY, CDR2 SMNVEV (reference sequence).

Turning to this clonotype: This may be a read error: a much more frequent sequence differs by one nucleotide. The CDR3 does not end in the conserved phenylalanine or tryptophan, so this is likely a read error. The chain is built from TRBV11-2 and TRBJ1-2, with D perhaps TRBD1 (5 bases). The ends were cut back, 5 bases at V and 3 bases at J, with 10 bases in the middle. This CDR3 spans 13 amino acids. In germline, CDR1 is SGHAT, CDR2 FQNNGV. The CDR3: CASSRGAYYGYTL. The DNA of the CDR3 is TGTGCCAGCAGCCGAGGGGCCTACTATGGCTACACCCTC.

This clonotype occurred many times. This rearrangement joins TRBV2 to TRBJ1-4; D perhaps matches TRBD1 (6 bases). This CDR3 spans 13 amino acids. Germline V CDR1 and CDR2: SNHLY, FYNNEI. The germline V and J ends were trimmed by 4 bases and 5 bases, with 8 bases remaining between them. CDR3: CASSVRGNEKLFF. The CDR3 nucleotides are TGTGCCAGCAGTGTCAGGGGAAATGAAAAACTGTTTTTT.

This clonotype came up many times. The rearrangement links TRBV5-1 to TRBJ1-1; weak D call: TRBD1 (5 bases). V was pared by 4 bases and J by 2 bases, with 9 bases between. Germline V gene lookup returns CDR1 SGHRS and CDR2 YFSETQ. The CDR3 totals 13 residues. The CDR3 sequence is CASSIWTNTEAFF. The CDR3 DNA follows: TGCGCCAGCAGCATATGGACAAACACTGAAGCTTTCTTT.

The gene calls are TRBV20-1 and TRBJ2-7; 12 bases line up with TRBD2. V trimming: 5 bases; J trimming: 5 bases; junction bases outside the gene matches: 4. CDR1 and CDR2 from the germline V gene are DFQATT and SNEGSKA (reference sequence). The CDR3 has 13 residues. This chain's CDR3 is CSARGLAGNEQYF. CDR3 bases: TGCAGTGCTCGCGGACTAGCGGGAAACGAGCAGTACTTC.

This clonotype showed up many times. This sequence joins TRBV27 and TRBJ1-1; D is possibly TRBD1 (5 bases). Germline V CDR1 and CDR2: MNHEY, SMNVEV (reference sequence). This CDR3 is 12 amino acids long. V shed 3 bases and J shed 7 bases, with 9 bases lying between them. Here the CDR3 DNA reads TGTGCCAGCAGTTTCGGGGGGGTTGAAGCTTTCTTT. Translating it yields CASSFGGVEAFF.

At least ten counts were recorded for this clonotype. This chain connects TRBV28 to TRBJ1-5; D is unresolved. The CDR3 loop spans 17 amino acids. Germline V gives CDR1 MDHEN, CDR2 SYDVKM. Trimming removed 4 bases at V and 0 bases at J, with 16 bases between. CDR3 nucleotides: TGTGCCAGCAGTTCCACAAACGGCAGGCCTAGCAATCAGCCCCAGCATTTT. Translated, it gives CASSSTNGRPSNQPQHF.

This clonotype appeared a few times. V and J are TRBV5-1 and TRBJ1-2; 7 bases line up with TRBD1. CDR3 size: 14 residues. The junction had 6 bases not matched to a gene; V was cut back by 3 bases and J by 4 bases. Germline V lookup: CDR1 SGHRS, CDR2 YFSETQ. CDR3 region: CASSSQGDFYGYTF. The CDR3 nucleotides read TGCGCCAGCAGCTCCCAGGGGGATTTCTATGGCTACACCTTC.

This clonotype was counted many times. J is TRBJ2-7 and V is TRBV10-2, with TRBD1 identical over 7 bases. This CDR3 contains 12 residues. Germline lookup yields CDR1 WSHSY and CDR2 SAAADI. Unmatched junction bases numbered 7, after V lost 8 bases and J lost 6 bases. CDR3 protein: CASDRAMPEQYF. The CDR3 nucleotides are TGCGCCAGCGACAGGGCGATGCCCGAGCAGTACTTC.

This clonotype was seen a handful of times. V usage is TRBV20-1 and J usage is TRBJ2-2, with a weak D call TRBD2 (5 bases). Deletions cut 0 bases from V and 0 bases from J, with 8 bases between. Germline V gene sequence: CDR1 DFQATT, CDR2 SNEGSKA (reference sequence). This CDR3 has 15 residues. DNA for the CDR3: TGCAGTGCTAGAGAACTAGGGACGAACACCGGGGAGCTGTTTTTT. It codes for CSARELGTNTGELFF.

This clonotype was detected ten times or more. This chain uses TRBV6-1 with TRBJ1-1; 7 bases are shared with TRBD1. The CDR3 extends over 14 amino acids. Germline trimming cut 7 bases from V and 4 bases from J; bases unmatched to any gene: 9. CDR1 and CDR2 from the germline V gene are MNHNS and SASEGT. Written as DNA, the CDR3 is TGTGCCAGCACCCGTGAGGGGGCACGCACTGAAGCTTTCTTT. Its protein product is CASTREGARTEAFF.

This clonotype was seen more than once but under ten times. Written as DNA, the CDR3 is TGTGCCAGCACCACTGGGGTTGGGGGTACGGATACGCAGTATTTT. It is translated as CASTTGVGGTDTQYF. The chain combines TRBV25-1 with TRBJ2-3; D assignment may be TRBD1 or TRBD2 (5 bases each). The CDR3 is made up of 15 amino acids. The V end lost 7 bases, the J end lost 6 bases, and 20 bases lay between the germline ends. Germline CDR1 MGHDK, CDR2 SYGVNS. Variable domain in full (rest from reference TRBV25-1 and TRBJ2-3): EADIYQTPRYLVIGTGKKITLECSQTMGHDKMYWYQQDPGMELHLIHYSYGVNSTEKGDLSSESTVSRIRTEHFPLTLESARPSHTSQYLCASTTGVGGTDTQYFGPGTRLTVL.

The J gene is TRBJ1-6, the V gene TRBV15, with D maybe TRBD1 (6 bases). Germline lookup yields CDR1 LNHNV and CDR2 YYDKDF (reference sequence). V was pared by 6 bases and J by 7 bases, with 13 bases between. This CDR3 comprises 14 residues. DNA of the CDR3: TGTGCCACCAGTCGACAGGTCGAGAATTCACCCCTCCACTTT. This encodes CATSRQVENSPLHF.

In this sample, this clonotype turned up many times. The chain is built from TRBV6-6 and TRBJ1-1; no clear D gene. Trimming took off 0 bases at V and 7 bases at J, with 6 bases between the two ends. Germline V CDR1 and CDR2: MNHNY, SVGAGI (reference sequence). The CDR3 length is 12 residues. In DNA, the CDR3 is TGTGCCAGCAGTTACTCTAGCTATGAAGCTTTCTTT. Translated: CASSYSSYEAFF.

The chain is built from TRBV30 and TRBJ1-2, with no clear D. This CDR3 contains 13 residues. CDR1 and CDR2 from the germline V gene are GTSNPN and SVGIG (reference sequence). V lost 1 base and J 4 bases, leaving 10 bases between the germline ends. This CDR3 is CAWSGNGLYGYTF. The CDR3 region has the DNA TGTGCCTGGAGTGGGAACGGACTCTATGGCTACACCTTC.

On this clonotype: This could be a read error, since a much larger clone is one nucleotide away. V usage is TRBV12-3 or TRBV12-4 and J usage is TRBJ1-1; the D is unclear. The CDR3 has 14 amino acids. The CDR3 spells CACSLIRANTEAFF. The CDR3 DNA sequence: TGTGCCTGCAGTTTAATCCGGGCAAACACTGAAGCTTTCTTT.

This clonotype turned up a few times. CDR3 residues: CASSIAAGGWSTEAFF. In DNA form, the CDR3 reads TGTGCCAGTAGTATAGCGGCGGGGGGCTGGAGCACTGAAGCTTTCTTT. The V call is TRBV19, the J call TRBJ1-1; tentatively, D is TRBD1 (6 bases). CDR1 is LNHDA, CDR2 SQIVND, per germline (reference sequence). The ends were cut back, 1 base at V and 4 bases at J, with 16 bases in the middle. This CDR3 is 16 amino acids long. Based on the CDR3 plus reference TRBV19 and TRBJ1-1, the full variable domain is DGGITQSPKYLFRKEGQNVTLSCEQNLNHDAMYWYRQDPGQGLRLIYYSQIVNDFQKGDIAEGYSVSREKKESFPLTVTSAQKNPTAFYLCASSIAAGGWSTEAFFGQGTRLTVV.

This chain links TRBV9 with TRBJ2-1, with 11 bases identical to TRBD2. The V gene's germline CDR1 is SGDLS and CDR2 YYNGEE. The ends lost 0 bases at V and 6 bases at J; junction bases unmatched: 17. The CDR3 is 20 residues long. CDR3 in amino acids: CASSVAGIPLAGVTPNEQFF. In nucleotides, the CDR3 is TGTGCCAGCAGCGTAGCTGGAATCCCACTAGCGGGGGTTACCCCCAATGAGCAGTTCTTC.